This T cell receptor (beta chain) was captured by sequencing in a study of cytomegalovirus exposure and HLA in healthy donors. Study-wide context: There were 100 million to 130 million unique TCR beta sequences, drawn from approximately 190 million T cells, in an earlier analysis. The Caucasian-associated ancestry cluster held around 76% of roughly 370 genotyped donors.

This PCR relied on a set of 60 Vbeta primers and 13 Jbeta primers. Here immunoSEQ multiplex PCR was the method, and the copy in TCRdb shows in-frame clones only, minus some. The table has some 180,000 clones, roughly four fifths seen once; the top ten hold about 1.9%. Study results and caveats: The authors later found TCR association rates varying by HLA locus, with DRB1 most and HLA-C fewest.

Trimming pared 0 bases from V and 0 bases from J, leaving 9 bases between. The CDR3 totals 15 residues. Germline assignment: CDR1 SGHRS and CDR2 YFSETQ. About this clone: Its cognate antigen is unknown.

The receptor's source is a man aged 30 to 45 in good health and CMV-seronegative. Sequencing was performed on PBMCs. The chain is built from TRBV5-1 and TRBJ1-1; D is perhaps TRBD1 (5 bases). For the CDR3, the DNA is TGCGCCAGCAGCTTGGGACAGAACTTGAACACTGAAGCTTTCTTT. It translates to CASSLGQNLNTEAFF. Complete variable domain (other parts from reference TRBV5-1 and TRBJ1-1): KAGVTQTPRYLIKTRGQQVTLSCSPISGHRSVSWYQQTPGQGLQFLFEYFSETQRNKGNFPGRFSGRQFSNSRSEMNVSTLELGDSALYLCASSLGQNLNTEAFFGQGTRLTVV.